The rows below give T cell receptor beta chains drawn from one sample of a study of breast tumors, draining lymph nodes, adjacent tissues. Each CDR3 protein gets one entry after TCRdb re-called the multiplex PCR reads with MiXCR. The table shows around 300,000 distinct CDR3 sequences, with under 35% occurring only once. Sequencing was performed on axillary lymph node tissue. The source of these receptors is a female donor with breast cancer. Some clones in this sample may be carry-over from other donors' samples. Each CDR3 is given with its conserved first and last residue. Fields, in order: D gene, V gene, clone size, J gene, CDR3 protein, CDR3 DNA. The D gene is left open where the match is weak. Some rows mark clone size as missing; the rest say once, few, many or name a class of expanded clone.

d_gene: TRBD2; v_gene: TRBV12-3/TRBV12-4; abundance: .; j_gene: TRBJ2-1; CDR3aa: CASSFLAGVREQFF; CDR3nt: TGTGCCAGCAGTTTCCTAGCGGGAGTACGCGAGCAGTTCTTC
d_gene: TRBD1; v_gene: TRBV10-2; abundance: .; j_gene: TRBJ1-1; CDR3aa: CASRQGMNTEAFF; CDR3nt: TGCGCCAGCAGACAGGGGATGAACACTGAAGCTTTCTTT
d_gene: TRBD1; v_gene: TRBV29-1; abundance: many; j_gene: TRBJ2-2; CDR3aa: CSVTLQGANTGELFF; CDR3nt: TGCAGCGTAACTCTACAGGGGGCAAACACCGGGGAGCTGTTTTTT
d_gene: .; v_gene: TRBV24-1; abundance: many; j_gene: TRBJ1-3; CDR3aa: CATSAGNTIYF; CDR3nt: TGTGCCACCTCAGCTGGAAACACCATATATTTT
d_gene: TRBD1; v_gene: TRBV5-8; abundance: .; j_gene: TRBJ1-5; CDR3aa: CASSLGQGLVQPQHF; CDR3nt: TGTGCCAGCAGCTTGGGACAGGGGCTCGTTCAGCCCCAGCATTTT
d_gene: .; v_gene: TRBV29-1; abundance: .; j_gene: TRBJ1-1; CDR3aa: CSVLPGTRPLNTEAFF; CDR3nt: TGCAGCGTTCTGCCCGGGACAAGGCCGTTGAACACTGAAGCTTTCTTT
d_gene: .; v_gene: TRBV20-1; abundance: many; j_gene: TRBJ2-1; CDR3aa: CSAQFRDREQFF; CDR3nt: TGCAGTGCTCAATTCCGGGACCGCGAGCAGTTCTTC
d_gene: .; v_gene: TRBV7-8; abundance: .; j_gene: TRBJ1-5; CDR3aa: CANSREWARPQHF; CDR3nt: TGTGCCAACAGCCGTGAGTGGGCTCGGCCCCAGCATTTT
d_gene: .; v_gene: TRBV25-1; abundance: .; j_gene: TRBJ2-6; CDR3aa: CASTDGTGANVLTF; CDR3nt: TGTGCCAGCACCGACGGGACTGGGGCCAACGTCCTGACTTTC
d_gene: .; v_gene: TRBV12-3/TRBV12-4; abundance: many; j_gene: TRBJ1-4; CDR3aa: CASSPGPGATNEKLFF; CDR3nt: TGTGCCAGCAGCCCCGGCCCGGGCGCAACTAATGAAAAACTGTTTTTT
d_gene: .; v_gene: TRBV7-2; abundance: .; j_gene: TRBJ1-1; CDR3aa: CASSLEVSNTEAFF; CDR3nt: TGTGCCAGCAGCCTGGAGGTTTCGAACACTGAAGCTTTCTTT
d_gene: .; v_gene: TRBV4-3; abundance: many; j_gene: TRBJ2-7; CDR3aa: CASSQGVQGTEQYF; CDR3nt: TGCGCCAGCAGCCAAGGTGTTCAGGGGACCGAGCAGTACTTC
d_gene: .; v_gene: TRBV6-7; abundance: many; j_gene: TRBJ1-4; CDR3aa: CANLRQTLDEKLFF; CDR3nt: TGTGCCAACCTAAGACAGACGCTTGATGAAAAACTGTTTTTT
d_gene: .; v_gene: TRBV4-2; abundance: .; j_gene: TRBJ2-1; CDR3aa: CASSQGTRGLYNEQFF; CDR3nt: TGTGCCAGCAGCCAGGGGACAAGGGGACTCTACAATGAGCAGTTCTTC
d_gene: .; v_gene: TRBV5-4; abundance: many; j_gene: TRBJ2-1; CDR3aa: CASRPTDYNEQFF; CDR3nt: TGTGCCAGCAGACCGACAGACTACAATGAGCAGTTCTTC
d_gene: TRBD1; v_gene: TRBV29-1; abundance: .; j_gene: TRBJ1-2; CDR3aa: CSVATGQTYNEQF; CDR3nt: TGCAGCGTTGCCACGGGACAGACATACAATGAGCAATTC
d_gene: TRBD1; v_gene: TRBV20-1; abundance: many; j_gene: TRBJ2-5; CDR3aa: CSAHDRDKTQYF; CDR3nt: TGCAGTGCCCACGACAGGGACAAGACCCAGTACTTC
d_gene: .; v_gene: TRBV19; abundance: many; j_gene: TRBJ1-5; CDR3aa: CASSSQAGGNQPQHF; CDR3nt: TGTGCCAGTAGCTCCCAGGCAGGGGGCAATCAGCCCCAGCATTTT
d_gene: .; v_gene: TRBV11-3; abundance: many; j_gene: TRBJ2-3; CDR3aa: CASSLDLVTQYF; CDR3nt: TGTGCCAGCAGCTTAGATTTGGTTACGCAGTATTTT
d_gene: .; v_gene: TRBV19; abundance: many; j_gene: TRBJ2-3; CDR3aa: CASSDRGSSTDTQYF; CDR3nt: TGTGCCAGTAGCGACCGTGGTAGTAGCACAGATACGCAGTATTTT
d_gene: .; v_gene: TRBV24-1; abundance: many; j_gene: TRBJ2-2; CDR3aa: CATSVGLGGTGELFF; CDR3nt: TGTGCCACCAGTGTGGGGCTGGGGGGCACCGGGGAGCTGTTTTTT
d_gene: .; v_gene: TRBV5-1; abundance: .; j_gene: TRBJ2-1; CDR3aa: CASSLTRIFSEQFF; CDR3nt: TGCGCCAGCAGCTTGACTAGGATTTTTAGTGAGCAGTTCTTC
d_gene: TRBD2; v_gene: TRBV5-1; abundance: many; j_gene: TRBJ2-7; CDR3aa: CASSLHRSTSGTEQYF; CDR3nt: TGCGCCAGCAGCTTGCACCGATCGACTAGCGGGACGGAGCAGTACTTC
d_gene: .; v_gene: TRBV27; abundance: .; j_gene: TRBJ1-5; CDR3aa: CASKREGVYSNQPQHF; CDR3nt: TGTGCCAGCAAACGGGAAGGGGTTTATAGCAATCAGCCCCAGCATTTT
d_gene: .; v_gene: TRBV11-3; abundance: many; j_gene: TRBJ2-2; CDR3aa: CASSSLGSGGELFF; CDR3nt: TGTGCCAGCAGCTCCCTGGGGTCGGGCGGGGAGCTGTTTTTT
d_gene: .; v_gene: TRBV6-1; abundance: many; j_gene: TRBJ2-7; CDR3aa: CASRTPSSYEQYF; CDR3nt: TGTGCCAGCAGGACACCATCCTCCTACGAGCAGTACTTC
d_gene: .; v_gene: TRBV5-1; abundance: many; j_gene: TRBJ2-1; CDR3aa: CASSRGGVGGNEQFF; CDR3nt: TGCGCCAGCAGCCGTGGGGGAGTAGGGGGCAATGAGCAGTTCTTC
d_gene: .; v_gene: TRBV11-2; abundance: many; j_gene: TRBJ2-2; CDR3aa: CASSYLGDATGELFF; CDR3nt: TGTGCCAGCAGCTACTTAGGCGACGCCACCGGGGAGCTGTTTTTT
d_gene: .; v_gene: TRBV4-3; abundance: many; j_gene: TRBJ2-3; CDR3aa: CASSQWSAGNTDTQYF; CDR3nt: TGCGCCAGCAGCCAATGGAGTGCGGGCAACACAGATACGCAGTATTTT
d_gene: TRBD2; v_gene: TRBV5-5; abundance: .; j_gene: TRBJ2-1; CDR3aa: CASSLRAGNSYNEQFF; CDR3nt: TGTGCCAGCAGCTTGCGAGCGGGAAACTCCTACAATGAGCAGTTCTTC
d_gene: .; v_gene: TRBV12-3/TRBV12-4; abundance: many; j_gene: TRBJ1-2; CDR3aa: CATQQGVDYGYTF; CDR3nt: TGTGCCACCCAACAGGGTGTGGACTATGGCTACACCTTC
d_gene: .; v_gene: TRBV20-1; abundance: many; j_gene: TRBJ2-7; CDR3aa: CSASRTVGSEQYF; CDR3nt: TGCAGTGCTTCTAGAACGGTGGGTTCCGAGCAGTACTTC
d_gene: TRBD1; v_gene: TRBV29-1; abundance: many; j_gene: TRBJ2-7; CDR3aa: CSVGQGAYEQYF; CDR3nt: TGCAGCGTTGGACAGGGGGCTTACGAGCAGTACTTC
d_gene: .; v_gene: TRBV5-1; abundance: many; j_gene: TRBJ2-1; CDR3aa: CASSFLPTSWEANEQFF; CDR3nt: TGCGCCAGCAGCTTTCTTCCTACAAGTTGGGAGGCCAATGAGCAGTTCTTC
d_gene: TRBD1; v_gene: TRBV4-1; abundance: many; j_gene: TRBJ1-2; CDR3aa: CASSQAPRDRAFYTF; CDR3nt: TGCGCCAGCAGCCAAGCGCCCCGGGACAGGGCGTTCTACACCTTC
d_gene: .; v_gene: TRBV7-9; abundance: .; j_gene: TRBJ2-7; CDR3aa: CANSGQAYEQYF; CDR3nt: TGTGCCAACTCTGGACAAGCCTACGAGCAGTACTTC
d_gene: TRBD1; v_gene: TRBV7-9; abundance: .; j_gene: TRBJ1-6; CDR3aa: CASSLGTGTSPLHF; CDR3nt: TGTGCCAGCAGCTTGGGGACAGGCACTTCACCCCTCCACTTT
d_gene: TRBD2; v_gene: TRBV9; abundance: many; j_gene: TRBJ2-7; CDR3aa: CASSQGVSGIHEQYF; CDR3nt: TGTGCCAGCAGCCAAGGCGTTAGCGGGATCCACGAGCAGTACTTC
d_gene: .; v_gene: TRBV7-3; abundance: many; j_gene: TRBJ2-4; CDR3aa: CASSPGTGSGIQYF; CDR3nt: TGTGCCAGCAGCCCAGGTACAGGGAGTGGCATTCAGTACTTC
d_gene: TRBD2; v_gene: TRBV24-1; abundance: many; j_gene: TRBJ2-3; CDR3aa: CATGRTSGFTDTQYF; CDR3nt: TGTGCCACCGGCAGGACTAGCGGATTCACAGATACGCAGTATTTT
d_gene: .; v_gene: TRBV2; abundance: .; j_gene: TRBJ1-6; CDR3aa: CASRVQVNSLLHF; CDR3nt: TGTGCCAGCAGGGTGCAGGTGAATTCACTCCTCCACTTT
d_gene: .; v_gene: TRBV20-1; abundance: many; j_gene: TRBJ2-5; CDR3aa: CSATGGYTMQETQYF; CDR3nt: TGCAGTGCTACCGGCGGGTACACTATGCAAGAGACCCAGTACTTC
d_gene: TRBD1; v_gene: TRBV12-3/TRBV12-4; abundance: many; j_gene: TRBJ1-5; CDR3aa: CASSLSLGQGSYSNQPQHF; CDR3nt: TGTGCCAGCAGTCTATCGCTCGGACAGGGCAGCTATAGCAATCAGCCCCAGCATTTT
d_gene: .; v_gene: TRBV24-1; abundance: once; j_gene: TRBJ2-3; CDR3aa: CATSANPATQYF; CDR3nt: TGTGCCACCAGTGCCAACCCGGCTACGCAATATTTT
d_gene: .; v_gene: TRBV24-1; abundance: many; j_gene: TRBJ2-2; CDR3aa: CATSDFEGTVTGELFF; CDR3nt: TGTGCCACCAGTGATTTCGAGGGCACAGTAACCGGGGAGCTGTTTTTT
d_gene: TRBD1; v_gene: TRBV7-2; abundance: many; j_gene: TRBJ1-5; CDR3aa: CASSLTGGTNQPQHF; CDR3nt: TGTGCCAGCAGCCTCACAGGGGGAACCAATCAGCCCCAGCATTTT
d_gene: TRBD1; v_gene: TRBV10-3; abundance: many; j_gene: TRBJ2-3; CDR3aa: CAISALGDREADTQYF; CDR3nt: TGTGCCATCAGCGCCCTTGGGGACAGGGAGGCAGATACGCAGTATTTT
d_gene: .; v_gene: TRBV7-2; abundance: many; j_gene: TRBJ2-1; CDR3aa: CASAGGAYNEQFF; CDR3nt: TGTGCCAGTGCTGGTGGAGCTTACAATGAGCAGTTCTTC
d_gene: .; v_gene: TRBV10-3; abundance: .; j_gene: TRBJ1-1; CDR3aa: CAIRLGTEAFF; CDR3nt: TGTGCCATCAGACTCGGGACTGAAGCTTTCTTT
d_gene: .; v_gene: TRBV20-1; abundance: .; j_gene: TRBJ1-1; CDR3aa: CSARKPGIQEEAFF; CDR3nt: TGCAGTGCTAGAAAACCGGGCATTCAGGAGGAAGCTTTCTTT
d_gene: .; v_gene: TRBV5-1; abundance: many; j_gene: TRBJ1-3; CDR3aa: CASSLGGGFFGNTIYF; CDR3nt: TGCGCCAGCAGCTTGGGGGGGGGATTCTTCGGAAACACCATATATTTT
d_gene: .; v_gene: TRBV2; abundance: few; j_gene: TRBJ1-1; CDR3aa: CASSLASRDTPRAFF; CDR3nt: TGTGCCAGCAGCTTAGCGTCACGGGACACCCCAAGAGCTTTCTTT
d_gene: .; v_gene: TRBV12-3/TRBV12-4; abundance: many; j_gene: TRBJ1-2; CDR3aa: CASSLGRNWAAF; CDR3nt: TGTGCCAGCAGTTTAGGGCGGAATTGGGCTGCCTTC
d_gene: TRBD2; v_gene: TRBV6-1; abundance: many; j_gene: TRBJ2-3; CDR3aa: CASSEQTSASDTQYF; CDR3nt: TGTGCCAGCAGTGAACAGACTAGCGCCTCAGATACGCAGTATTTT
d_gene: .; v_gene: TRBV29-1; abundance: many; j_gene: TRBJ2-5; CDR3aa: CSVAEGVGETQYF; CDR3nt: TGCAGCGTTGCGGAGGGGGTAGGAGAGACCCAGTACTTC
d_gene: TRBD2; v_gene: TRBV12-3/TRBV12-4; abundance: many; j_gene: TRBJ2-3; CDR3aa: CASSEPGLGRTDTQYF; CDR3nt: TGTGCCAGCAGTGAGCCGGGACTAGGTCGCACAGATACGCAGTATTTT
d_gene: .; v_gene: TRBV20-1; abundance: many; j_gene: TRBJ1-5; CDR3aa: CSARDSGTGGHQPQHF; CDR3nt: TGCAGTGCTAGAGATTCTGGGACGGGCGGACATCAGCCCCAGCATTTT